Listed below are T cell receptor beta chains from one sample, sequenced in a study of cytomegalovirus exposure and HLA in healthy donors. Profiling relied on immunoSEQ multiplex PCR, and the TCRdb table lists in-frame clones only, not all of them. The data show 200,000 to 250,000 clones, approximately 88% seen once. Sequenced material: PBMCs. Receptor source: a woman aged 25 to 39 in good health and CMV-seropositive. Both conserved end residues are part of each CDR3. D genes are given only for firm matches. The size entry is marked missing in some rows and otherwise reads once, few, many or a size class.

>-|TRBV18|-|TRBJ2-2
TGTGCCAGCTCCAAGGGGGGGACCACCGGGGAGCTGTTTTTT
CASSKGGTTGELFF
>-|TRBV19|-|TRBJ1-2
TGTGCCAGTAGTCGATCAGGGGTAGAAGGCTACACCTTC
CASSRSGVEGYTF
>-|TRBV6-5|-|TRBJ2-5
TGTGCCAGACATCAGGACAGACCAAAAGAGACCCAGTACTTC
CARHQDRPKETQYF
>-|TRBV6-1|few|TRBJ1-2
TGTGCCAGCAGTGAAGACAGAGGCGGTGGCTACACCTTC
CASSEDRGGGYTF
>-|TRBV5-6|-|TRBJ2-3
TGTGCCAGCAGCTTGGAGGGGCAGGGGGGACCCACAGATACGCAGTATTTT
CASSLEGQGGPTDTQYF
>-|TRBV4-1|-|TRBJ2-2
TGCGCCAGCAGGAATCCTTTGGGACCCAACACCGGGGAGCTGTTTTTT
CASRNPLGPNTGELFF
>-|TRBV11-2|-|TRBJ2-5
TGTGCCAGCAGCGCCGGGACTCGTAGGGGGACCCAGTACTTC
CASSAGTRRGTQYF
>-|TRBV28|-|TRBJ2-3
TGTGCCAGTAGCGGAGGCACAGATACGCAGTATTTT
CASSGGTDTQYF
>-|TRBV6-1|-|TRBJ2-5
TGTGCCAGCAGTCCCTTGGACAGCGTCGCCCAGTACTTC
CASSPLDSVAQYF
>-|TRBV5-5|-|TRBJ1-4
TGTGCCAGCAGCTTGGGTGGGACTAATGAAAAACTGTTTTTT
CASSLGGTNEKLFF
>TRBD1|TRBV10-3|few|TRBJ1-1
TGTGCTACTTCCGGGACAGAGAACACTGAAGCTTTCTTT
CATSGTENTEAFF
>-|TRBV11-2|-|TRBJ2-7
TGTGCCAGCAGCTTAGCCCCCGGTGCCGAGCAGTACTTC
CASSLAPGAEQYF
>-|TRBV11-2|-|TRBJ1-5
TGTGCCAGCAGCTTGACACCGTATAGCAATCAGCCCCAGCATTTT
CASSLTPYSNQPQHF
>-|TRBV18|-|TRBJ2-7
TGTGCCAGCTCTCCTCCTTACTACTCCTACGAGCAGTACTTC
CASSPPYYSYEQYF
>TRBD1|TRBV9|-|TRBJ2-1
TGTGCCAGCAGCGTTGGACAGGGCTCCTACAATGAGCAGTTCTTC
CASSVGQGSYNEQFF
>TRBD1|TRBV13|-|TRBJ2-1
TGTGCCAGCAGCTTAGGTCCAGGACAGGGCTACAATGAGCAGTTCTTC
CASSLGPGQGYNEQFF
>-|TRBV27|-|TRBJ2-3
TGTGCCAGCAGTTACTCGTCCGGAAACACAGATACGCAGTATTTT
CASSYSSGNTDTQYF
>TRBD2|TRBV4-2|-|TRBJ2-3
TGTGCCAGCAGAACGTCTAGCGGGAGGTCGGGCGGGGATACGCAGTATTTT
CASRTSSGRSGGDTQYF
>TRBD2|TRBV6-6|-|TRBJ2-3
TGTGCCAGCAAGGTGGGAGGGTCCACAGATACGCAGTATTTT
CASKVGGSTDTQYF
>-|TRBV6-1|-|TRBJ2-2
TGTGCCAGCAGTGAAGCGCTAGGGGGGGCGGTCGGCGGCGGGGAGCTGTTTTTT
CASSEALGGAVGGGELFF
>-|TRBV27|-|TRBJ2-3
TGTGCCAGCAGTTTTGACAGAGGCACAGATACGCAGTATTTT
CASSFDRGTDTQYF
>-|TRBV30|-|TRBJ1-1
TGTGCCTGGAGTAGAGGGAGAAACACTGAAGCTTTCTTT
CAWSRGRNTEAFF
>-|TRBV27|-|TRBJ1-3
TGTGCCAGCAGTTACAACACAGTCCAACTTTCGGACACCATATATTTT
CASSYNTVQLSDTIYF
>TRBD1|TRBV6-5|-|TRBJ1-1
TGTGCCAGCAGTAGCGGGACAGGGGACTTAGAAGCTTTCTTT
CASSSGTGDLEAFF
>TRBD1|TRBV19|-|TRBJ1-3
TGTGCCAGCTCCACGACAGGGGCTGGAAACACCATATATTTT
CASSTTGAGNTIYF
>-|TRBV29-1|-|TRBJ1-2
TGCAGCGTTGAAACCACAGTTTATGGCTACACCTTC
CSVETTVYGYTF
>-|TRBV6-1|once|TRBJ1-3
TGTGCCAGCAGTGAAGTTGACAGAGGAAGCTCTGGAAACACCATATATTTT
CASSEVDRGSSGNTIYF
>-|TRBV4-1|-|TRBJ2-7
TGCGCCAGCAGCCAAGAGAGGCACTACGAGCAGTACTTC
CASSQERHYEQYF
>-|TRBV9|-|TRBJ2-3
TGTGCCAGCAGCGTAGGCTCCGGTCTAGCAGATACGCAGTATTTT
CASSVGSGLADTQYF
>TRBD1|TRBV7-2|-|TRBJ2-5
TGTGCCAGCAGGACAGGGTTTGGGGAGGAGACCCAGTACTTC
CASRTGFGEETQYF
>-|TRBV28|-|TRBJ2-1
TGTGCCAGCAACAAAGTCTCTTCTCTCTCCTACAATGAGCAGTTCTTC
CASNKVSSLSYNEQFF
>TRBD2|TRBV11-2|-|TRBJ2-7
TGTGCCAGCAGCTTAGGCTTACTCCTAGCGGGAGGGACCTACGAGCAGTACTTC
CASSLGLLLAGGTYEQYF
>-|TRBV7-6|-|TRBJ1-3
TGTGCCAGCAGCTTAAGATCTCCCGGAAACACCATATATTTT
CASSLRSPGNTIYF